This T cell receptor (beta chain) is from a study of blood T cell repertoires in COVID-19. Study-level background: PBMCs, B-cell-depleted T cells, or T cells were the source of the cDNA or gDNA that made up the material.

Assay: immunoSEQ multiplex PCR; the TCRdb copy retains only in-frame clones and omits some. The table has roughly 80,000 clones, over 70% seen once. Germline trimming cut 1 base from V and 5 bases from J; bases unmatched to any gene: 6. Germline CDR1 reads MNHNS; CDR2 reads SASEGT. The CDR3 totals 16 residues. This receptor was obtained from a man between 45 and 60 years old with active COVID-19. J is TRBJ2-5 and V is TRBV6-1; 11 nucleotides line up with TRBD2. The sample consisted of peripheral blood. In DNA, the CDR3 is TGTGCCAGCAGTGAAGGGGCTAGCGGGAGGATGGAGACCCAGTACTTC. Translation gives CASSEGASGRMETQYF.